This T cell receptor beta chain was retrieved from a study of blood T cell repertoires in COVID-19. Study as a whole: There were acute and convalescent COVID-19 samples, and they came from the United States, Italy and Spain. Sources were T cells, B-cell-depleted T cells, or PBMCs; the material itself was cDNA or gDNA.

The CDR3 spans 15 residues. V was trimmed by 4 bases and J by 0 bases, leaving 14 bases between them. The germline CDR1 and CDR2 sequences are SGHDT and YYEEEE. In the authors' methods: Estimated nucleated cell counts came from reference gene primer amplification. TCRdb's copy holds only in-frame clones and misses some; the assay was immunoSEQ multiplex PCR. That table is the source of V, J and clone size, and D and trimming were worked out from the DNA. The data contain tens of thousands of clones, approximately 84% of them singletons. The rearrangement links TRBV5-6 to TRBJ2-7; D perhaps matches TRBD1 (6 bases). The sequenced sample consisted of peripheral blood. The sequence derives from a human donor in a cohort sampled during active COVID-19. CDR3 in amino acids: CASSRTYRASYEQYF. The DNA of the CDR3 is TGTGCCAGCAGCCGAACTTACAGGGCCTCCTACGAGCAGTACTTC.